Listed below are T cell receptor beta chains from one sample, sequenced in a study of shared clonotypes between healthy human individuals. The protocol was immunoSEQ multiplex PCR, while the TCRdb copy is restricted to in-frame clones and leaves out a portion. The sample has over a million clones, 65% to 80% seen once; the top ten hold 1.4%. Material: memory CD4+ T cells sorted from blood. These receptors all come from a man between 18 and 35 years old in good health. Both conserved end residues are part of each CDR3. Where a row states a size, it is once, few, many or the class of an expanded clone; other rows omit it.

clone_size v_call cdr3_aa
once TRBV7-8 CASSASGTSGHNTQYF
NA TRBV5-4 CASSLGDLGKLFF
NA TRBV6-6 CASSYPRGSNTEAFF
NA TRBV15 CATSRERTGFSGANVLTF
few TRBV5-1 CASHWGGASNEQFF
NA TRBV18 CASSLGTERYEQYF
once TRBV5-5 CASSPGLRTTGAFF
NA TRBV5-8 CASSLAGTAAVVEQYF
NA TRBV13 CASSRRTGAPGTDTQYF
NA TRBV5-1 CASSSLERGPGYTF
NA TRBV5-4 CASSPPRGREDTQYF
NA TRBV2 CAGRESTKETQYF
NA TRBV6-5 CASSYGTASSYEQYF
few TRBV7-2 CASSLTGWETQYF
NA TRBV5-6 CASSTGLAGGDIQYF
NA TRBV6-1 CASSPETNSYEQYF
NA TRBV29-1 CSVAGGPTLPGELFF
NA TRBV5-1 CASSLSLAGGLSTDTQYF
NA TRBV27 CASSLSKGAERSYNSPLHF
NA TRBV2 CASTLYKEAEAFF
NA TRBV5-1 CASSLDGRDTQYF
once TRBV28 CASSLEYNEQFF
NA TRBV2 CASGSIKGQLNNEQFF
NA TRBV6-6 CASSSGLAGVEQFF
few TRBV5-6 CASSVSGPAYEQYF
NA TRBV28 CASTDRTETQYF
NA TRBV10-3 CATRTGGFISGNTIYF
NA TRBV11-2 CASSPGTYGELFF
NA TRBV6-1 CASSEAGSAFEAFF
NA TRBV5-4 CASSLPREGRAETQYF
NA TRBV7-8 CASSFGQTGYNSPLHF
NA TRBV28 CASSSGGTDKNTIYF
NA TRBV2 CASSEEGQGAKNIQYF
few TRBV11-2 CASSPSRQRVEAFF
NA TRBV7-2 CASSLRTNEQFF
NA TRBV5-1 CASSLGQQGEKLFF
NA TRBV10-3 CAISQTGAASYEQYF
NA TRBV30 CAWSWTGGSYNEQFF
few TRBV7-9 CASSLGPEQYF
few TRBV6-5 CASRDGVRTIYF
NA TRBV4-3 CASSQGTANNEQFF
NA TRBV5-1 CASSLMWGAAGELFF
NA TRBV10-2 CASTSGAGEQYF
NA TRBV5-1 CASSSGTGGDQPQHF
few TRBV27 CASTLRGGTSWETQYF